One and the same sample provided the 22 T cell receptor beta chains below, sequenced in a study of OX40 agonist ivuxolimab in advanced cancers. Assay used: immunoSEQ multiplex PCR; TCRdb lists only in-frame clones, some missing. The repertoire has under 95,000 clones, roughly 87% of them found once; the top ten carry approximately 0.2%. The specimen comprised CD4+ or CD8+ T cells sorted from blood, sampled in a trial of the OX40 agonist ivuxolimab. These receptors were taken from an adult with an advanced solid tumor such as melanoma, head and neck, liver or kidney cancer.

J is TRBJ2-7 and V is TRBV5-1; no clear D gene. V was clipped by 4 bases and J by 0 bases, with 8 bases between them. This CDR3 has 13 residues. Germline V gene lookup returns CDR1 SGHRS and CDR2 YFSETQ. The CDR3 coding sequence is TGCGCCAGCAGCACTACGAGCTCCTACGAGCAGTACTTC. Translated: CASSTTSSYEQYF.

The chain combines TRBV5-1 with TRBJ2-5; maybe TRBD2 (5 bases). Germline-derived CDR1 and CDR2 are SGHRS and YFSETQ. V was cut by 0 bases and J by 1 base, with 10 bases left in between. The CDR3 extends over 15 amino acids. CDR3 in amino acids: CASSLGGLRQETQYF. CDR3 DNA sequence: TGCGCCAGCAGCTTGGGCGGGCTACGCCAAGAGACCCAGTACTTC.

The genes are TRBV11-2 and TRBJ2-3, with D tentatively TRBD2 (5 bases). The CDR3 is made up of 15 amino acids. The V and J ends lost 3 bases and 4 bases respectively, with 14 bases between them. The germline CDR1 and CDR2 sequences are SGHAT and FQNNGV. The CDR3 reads CASSFGLTGSDTQYF. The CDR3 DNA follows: TGTGCCAGCAGCTTTGGACTTACGGGGTCAGATACGCAGTATTTT.

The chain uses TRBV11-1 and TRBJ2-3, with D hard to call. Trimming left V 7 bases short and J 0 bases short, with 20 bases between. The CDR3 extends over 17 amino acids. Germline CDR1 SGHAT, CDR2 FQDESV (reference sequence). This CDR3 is CASTDNLGTSSTDTQYF. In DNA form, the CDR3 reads TGTGCCAGCACCGACAACCTGGGTACGTCTAGCACAGATACGCAGTATTTT.

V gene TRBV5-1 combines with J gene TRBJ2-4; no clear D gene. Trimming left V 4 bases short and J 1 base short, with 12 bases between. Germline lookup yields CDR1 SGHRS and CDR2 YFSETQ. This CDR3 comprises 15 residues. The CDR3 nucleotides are TGCGCCAGCAGCCCGCTCGGGCGCGCCAAAAACATTCAGTACTTC. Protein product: CASSPLGRAKNIQYF.

CDR3 nucleotides: TGCGCCAGCAGCTTGGTTCCCCCGACAGGGGCAGGGGAAAAACTGTTTTTT. Residues: CASSLVPPTGAGEKLFF. This chain connects TRBV5-1 to TRBJ1-4, with 8 bases identical to TRBD1. This CDR3 has 17 amino acids. The V segment lost 0 bases and the J segment 8 bases; nucleotides outside the gene matches: 12. From germline, CDR1 is SGHRS and CDR2 YFSETQ.

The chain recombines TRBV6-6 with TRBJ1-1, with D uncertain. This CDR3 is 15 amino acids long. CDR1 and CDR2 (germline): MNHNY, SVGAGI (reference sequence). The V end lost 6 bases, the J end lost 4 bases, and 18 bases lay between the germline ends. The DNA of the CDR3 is TGTGCCAGCAGCCACGGGCCCCAGAGTGGCACTGAAGCTTTCTTT. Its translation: CASSHGPQSGTEAFF.

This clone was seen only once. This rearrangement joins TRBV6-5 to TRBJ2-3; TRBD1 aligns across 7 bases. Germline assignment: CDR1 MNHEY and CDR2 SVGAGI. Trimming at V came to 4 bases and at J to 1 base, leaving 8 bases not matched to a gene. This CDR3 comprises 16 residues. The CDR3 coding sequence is TGTGCCAGCAGTTCGAGACAGGGATTCGGCACAGATACGCAGTATTTT. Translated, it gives CASSSRQGFGTDTQYF.

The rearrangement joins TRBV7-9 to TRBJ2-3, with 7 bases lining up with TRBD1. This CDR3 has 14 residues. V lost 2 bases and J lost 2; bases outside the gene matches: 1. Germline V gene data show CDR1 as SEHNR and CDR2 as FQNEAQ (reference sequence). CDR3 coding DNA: TGTGCCAGCAGCTTAACAGGGGTCACAGATACGCAGTATTTT. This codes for CASSLTGVTDTQYF.

CDR3 region: CSVWPSGLGNEQFF. The CDR3, as DNA: TGCAGCGTTTGGCCTTCGGGACTAGGGAATGAGCAGTTCTTC. This rearrangement joins TRBV29-1 to TRBJ2-1; TRBD2 aligns across 8 bases. The CDR3 totals 14 residues. With 5 bases clipped from V and 7 bases from J, the junction kept 10 bases outside the gene matches. The germline V gene has CDR1 SQVTM and CDR2 ANQGSEA.

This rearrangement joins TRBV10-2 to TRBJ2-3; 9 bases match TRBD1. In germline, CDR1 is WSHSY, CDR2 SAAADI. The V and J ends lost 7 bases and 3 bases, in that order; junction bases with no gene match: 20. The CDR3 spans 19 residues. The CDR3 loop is CASINRDRVSMIRTDTQYF. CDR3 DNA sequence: TGCGCCAGCATTAACCGGGACAGGGTATCGATGATTAGGACAGATACGCAGTATTTT.

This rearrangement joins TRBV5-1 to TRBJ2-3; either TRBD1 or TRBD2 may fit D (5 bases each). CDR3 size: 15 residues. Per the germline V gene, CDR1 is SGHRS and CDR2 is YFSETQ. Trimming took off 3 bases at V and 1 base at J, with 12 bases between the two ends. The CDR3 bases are TGCGCCAGCAGCTCCGGGACGACCCGCACAGATACGCAGTATTTT. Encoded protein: CASSSGTTRTDTQYF.

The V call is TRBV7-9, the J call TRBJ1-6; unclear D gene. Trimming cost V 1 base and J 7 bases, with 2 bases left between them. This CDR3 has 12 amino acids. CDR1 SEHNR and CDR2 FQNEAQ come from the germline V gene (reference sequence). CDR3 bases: TGTGCCAGCAGCTTAGGGAATTCACCCCTCCACTTT. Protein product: CASSLGNSPLHF. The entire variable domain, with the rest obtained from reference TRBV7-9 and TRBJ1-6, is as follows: DTGVSQNPRHKITKRGQNVTFRCDPISEHNRLYWYRQTLGQGPEFLTYFQNEAQLEKSRLLSDRFSAERPKGSFSTLEIQRTEQGDSAMYLCASSLGNSPLHFGNGTRLTVT.

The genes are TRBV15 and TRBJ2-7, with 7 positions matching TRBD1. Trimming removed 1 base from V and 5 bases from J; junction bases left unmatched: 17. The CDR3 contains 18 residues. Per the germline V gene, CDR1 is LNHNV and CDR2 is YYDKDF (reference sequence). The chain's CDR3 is CATSRAKLATGWSDEQYF. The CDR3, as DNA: TGTGCCACCAGCAGAGCAAAATTGGCGACAGGGTGGTCGGACGAGCAGTACTTC. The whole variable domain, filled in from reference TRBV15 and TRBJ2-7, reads DAMVIQNPRYQVTQFGKPVTLSCSQTLNHNVMYWYQQKSSQAPKLLFHYYDKDFNNEADTPDNFQSRRPNTSFCFLDIRSPGLGDTAMYLCATSRAKLATGWSDEQYFGPGTRLTVT.

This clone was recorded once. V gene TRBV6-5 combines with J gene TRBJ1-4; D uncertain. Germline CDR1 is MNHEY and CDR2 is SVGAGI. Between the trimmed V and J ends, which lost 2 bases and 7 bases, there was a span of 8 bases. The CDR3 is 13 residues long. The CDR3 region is CASSYRVGEKLFF. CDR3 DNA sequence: TGTGCCAGCAGTTACAGGGTTGGTGAAAAACTGTTTTTT.

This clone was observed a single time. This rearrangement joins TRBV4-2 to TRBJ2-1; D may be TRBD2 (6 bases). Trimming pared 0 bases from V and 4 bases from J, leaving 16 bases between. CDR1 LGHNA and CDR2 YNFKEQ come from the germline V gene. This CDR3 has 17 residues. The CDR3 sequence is CASSQDPGGRAYNEQFF. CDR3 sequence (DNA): TGTGCCAGCAGCCAAGATCCCGGGGGAAGGGCTTACAATGAGCAGTTCTTC.

This CDR3 is CASRGTGEPYEQYF. CDR3 nucleotides: TGTGCCAGCAGGGGGACAGGGGAGCCCTACGAGCAGTACTTC. The chain joins TRBV2 to TRBJ2-7; 10 bases fit TRBD1. Germline CDR1 SNHLY, CDR2 FYNNEI. The CDR3 contains 14 residues. V lost 6 bases and J lost 2; bases outside the gene matches: 4.

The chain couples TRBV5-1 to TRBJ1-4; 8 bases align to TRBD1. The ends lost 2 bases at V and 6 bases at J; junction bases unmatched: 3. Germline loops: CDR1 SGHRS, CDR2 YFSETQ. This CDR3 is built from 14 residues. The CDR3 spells CASSFGQGYEKLFF. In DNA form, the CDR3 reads TGCGCCAGCAGCTTCGGACAGGGATATGAAAAACTGTTTTTT.

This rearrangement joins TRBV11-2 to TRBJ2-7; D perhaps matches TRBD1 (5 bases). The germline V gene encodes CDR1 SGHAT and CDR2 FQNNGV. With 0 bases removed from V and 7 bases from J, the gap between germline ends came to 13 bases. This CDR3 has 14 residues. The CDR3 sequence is CASSLDPGLGEQYF. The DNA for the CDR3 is TGTGCCAGCAGCTTAGATCCAGGGCTGGGTGAGCAGTACTTC.

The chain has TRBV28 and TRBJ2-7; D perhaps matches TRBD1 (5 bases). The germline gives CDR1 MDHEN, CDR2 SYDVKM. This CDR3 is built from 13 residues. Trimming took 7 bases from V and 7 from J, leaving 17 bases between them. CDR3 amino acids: CASTPDMVREQYF. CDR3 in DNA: TGTGCCAGCACCCCGGACATGGTACGAGAGCAGTACTTC. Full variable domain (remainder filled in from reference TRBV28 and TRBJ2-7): DVKVTQSSRYLVKRTGEKVFLECVQDMDHENMFWYRQDPGLGLRLIYFSYDVKMKEKGDIPEGYSVSREKKERFSLILESASTNQTSMYLCASTPDMVREQYFGPGTRLTVT.

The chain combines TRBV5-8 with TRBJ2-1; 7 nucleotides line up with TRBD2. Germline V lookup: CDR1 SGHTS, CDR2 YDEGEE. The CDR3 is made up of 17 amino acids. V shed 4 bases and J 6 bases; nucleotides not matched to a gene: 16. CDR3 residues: CASSGGVAPTPSNEQFF. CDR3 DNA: TGTGCCAGCAGCGGGGGGGTGGCCCCGACCCCTTCCAATGAGCAGTTCTTC.

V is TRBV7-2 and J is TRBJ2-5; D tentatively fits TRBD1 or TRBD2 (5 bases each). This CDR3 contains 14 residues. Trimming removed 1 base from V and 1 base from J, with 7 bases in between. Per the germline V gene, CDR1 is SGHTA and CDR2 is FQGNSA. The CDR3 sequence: CASSLGGIQETQYF. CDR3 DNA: TGTGCCAGCAGCTTAGGGGGGATCCAAGAGACCCAGTACTTC.